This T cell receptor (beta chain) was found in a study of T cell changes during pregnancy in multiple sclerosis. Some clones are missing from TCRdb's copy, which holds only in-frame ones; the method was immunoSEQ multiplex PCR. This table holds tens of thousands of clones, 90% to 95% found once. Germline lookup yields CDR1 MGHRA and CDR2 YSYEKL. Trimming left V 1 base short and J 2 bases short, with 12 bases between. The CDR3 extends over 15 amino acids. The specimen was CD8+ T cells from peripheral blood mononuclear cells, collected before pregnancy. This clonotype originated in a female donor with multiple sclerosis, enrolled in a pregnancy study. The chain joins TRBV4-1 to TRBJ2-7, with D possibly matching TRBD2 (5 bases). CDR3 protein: CASSQVWGDTYEQYF. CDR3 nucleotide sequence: TGCGCCAGCAGCCAAGTATGGGGAGATACCTACGAGCAGTACTTC.